There are a few counts of the clone carrying this T cell receptor (beta chain). The target antigen is unknown. This entry is derived from a study of identical twins. Each CDR3 protein is one row after TCRdb ran MiXCR on the 5' RACE reads. Among about 900,000 distinct CDR3 sequences listed, roughly 12% were seen once. Trimming removed 3 bases from V and 2 bases from J, with 9 bases in between. The length of the CDR3 is 15 residues. CDR1 is SGHNT, CDR2 YYREEE, per germline (reference sequence). Findings and caveats of the study: Donors were not followed over many years; analysis was cross-sectional. Because invariant MAIT and iNKT cells could be present, zero-insertion analyses could be partly confounded. Weaker excess twin sharing was observed in beta out-of-frame sequences.

The sample was also reused in another study, on yellow fever vaccine responses in identical twins. That paper adds: Twins' T cell vaccine responses reportedly looked partly convergent, partly personalized.

The V gene is TRBV5-4, the J gene TRBJ1-6, with D uncertain. The sequence was obtained from a woman younger than 30 in good health. Sequenced sample: PBMCs. The CDR3 DNA sequence: TGTGCCAGCAGCTGGGCCGGGACCTATAATTCACCCCTCCACTTT. Encoded protein: CASSWAGTYNSPLHF.